Listed below are T cell receptor beta chains from one sample, sequenced in a study of shared clonotypes between healthy human individuals. The data were produced by immunoSEQ multiplex PCR, yet TCRdb's version contains in-frame clones alone and is incomplete. This table holds approximately 740,000 clones, 80% to 95% found once. Sequenced: naive CD8+ T cells sorted from blood. All receptors derive from a young man in good health. The CDR3 runs from the conserved cysteine through the conserved F or W. Each record gives: J gene, clone size, D gene, V gene, CDR3 DNA, CDR3 protein. A D gene is named only where the DNA matches it firmly. For some rows the clone size is stated as once, few or many, or as a class when expanded; others skip it.

TRBJ2-5 . . TRBV2 TGTGCCAGCAGTTTCATTGGAGGACAAGAGACCCAGTACTTC CASSFIGGQETQYF
TRBJ1-5 . . TRBV7-9 TGTGCCAGCAGCATGGAAAATCAGCCCCAGCATTTT CASSMENQPQHF
TRBJ2-7 . . TRBV27 TGTGCCAGCAGTTTATCCACTACCTCCTACGAGCAGTACTTC CASSLSTTSYEQYF
TRBJ2-3 . . TRBV15 TGTGCCACCAGCAGAGTTGGGGGGGCTGGAGATACGCAGTATTTT CATSRVGGAGDTQYF
TRBJ2-7 . . TRBV6-5 TGTGCCAGCAGTTACTACTCCCAGGGCTACGAGCAGTACTTC CASSYYSQGYEQYF
TRBJ2-7 . . TRBV27 TGTGCCAGCAGTTTATTATCCTCGGGGTACGAGCAGTACTTC CASSLLSSGYEQYF
TRBJ1-2 . TRBD1 TRBV6-6 TGTGCCAGCAGTTACCAAATGGACAGGCTCAATGGCTACACCTTC CASSYQMDRLNGYTF
TRBJ2-2 . . TRBV29-1 TGCAGCGTTGTTGGGGAGAACACCGGGGAGCTGTTTTTT CSVVGENTGELFF
TRBJ1-5 . . TRBV28 TGTGCCAGCAGTAGGGTCAATCAGCCCCAGCATTTT CASSRVNQPQHF
TRBJ1-5 many . TRBV2 TGTGCCAGCACGAGCAGGTTCAATCAGCCCCAGCATTTT CASTSRFNQPQHF
TRBJ1-4 . TRBD1 TRBV10-3 TGTGCCATCAGTGAGTCGACAGGGGTCGGGGAAAAACTGTTTTTT CAISESTGVGEKLFF
TRBJ2-1 . TRBD2 TRBV9 TGTGCCAGCAGCGTAGAGGGTCGACTAGCGGACTACAATGAGCAGTTCTTC CASSVEGRLADYNEQFF
TRBJ1-2 . . TRBV23-1 TGCGCCAGCAGTCAAATGACGGGCGCTAACTATGGCTACACCTTC CASSQMTGANYGYTF
TRBJ2-3 . TRBD2 TRBV27 TGTGCCAGCAGTTTATTAGGTAGCGGGGGGAGCACAGATACGCAGTATTTT CASSLLGSGGSTDTQYF
TRBJ1-1 . . TRBV27 TGTGCCAGCAGTTTATCGCGAAACCGGGCTGAAGCTTTCTTT CASSLSRNRAEAFF
TRBJ1-5 once . TRBV7-8 TGTGCCAGCAGCTTAGCCTACAGGGCCCCCAATCAGCCCCAGCATTTT CASSLAYRAPNQPQHF
TRBJ1-2 . . TRBV7-9 TGTGCCAGCAGCTTAGGTCGGGTGGGCTACACCTTC CASSLGRVGYTF
TRBJ2-3 . . TRBV19 TGTGCCAGTAGTATTCAGGTTGAGGCCGGGGTCACAGATACGCAGTATTTT CASSIQVEAGVTDTQYF
TRBJ2-7 . . TRBV11-1 TGTGCCAGCAGCTTATCACAGGGATACGAGCAGTACTTC CASSLSQGYEQYF
TRBJ1-1 . . TRBV4-3 TGCGCCAGCAGCCAAGACCCAGGGATGAACACTGAAGCTTTCTTT CASSQDPGMNTEAFF
TRBJ2-1 . TRBD1 TRBV5-8 TGTGCCAGCAGGCAGGGACAGTACAATGAGCAGTTCTTC CASRQGQYNEQFF
TRBJ1-3 few . TRBV28 TGTGCCAGCAGTTTGTTTGAGAGCTCTGGAAACACCATATATTTT CASSLFESSGNTIYF
TRBJ2-5 . . TRBV21-1 TGTGCCAGCAGCACGGAGTCACGAGAGACCCAGTACTTC CASSTESRETQYF
TRBJ2-7 . . TRBV30 TGTGCCTGGGGTGGAGATTCATACGAGCAGTACTTC CAWGGDSYEQYF
TRBJ2-1 few TRBD2 TRBV29-1 TGCAGCGTCGCCGGGACTACAGACGATGAGCAGTTCTTC CSVAGTTDDEQFF
TRBJ2-5 . TRBD1 TRBV6-5 TGTGCCAGCAGTTATCAGGGGGAGAGGGAGACCCAGTACTTC CASSYQGERETQYF
TRBJ2-6 . . TRBV15 TGTGCCACCAGCAGAGAGGGTGGTTCTGGGGCCAACGTCCTGACTTTC CATSREGGSGANVLTF
TRBJ2-2 . . TRBV11-2 TGTGCCAGCAGCCCCCCCGTCAGTACCGGGGAGCTGTTTTTT CASSPPVSTGELFF
TRBJ1-1 . . TRBV19 TGTGCCAGTAGTATAGCCACTGGGGCAGGGCCGAACACTGAAGCTTTCTTT CASSIATGAGPNTEAFF
TRBJ2-5 . . TRBV15 TGTGCCACCAGCAGAGTACGTGAGACCCAGTACTTC CATSRVRETQYF
TRBJ2-1 . TRBD2 TRBV11-2 TGTGCCAGCAGCTTCGGGACCCGCGGGAGGGCCCATGAGCAGTTCTTC CASSFGTRGRAHEQFF
TRBJ2-7 . TRBD1 TRBV5-4 TGTGCCAGCAGCTTGATACAGGGGCGTTCGGACGAGCAGTACTTC CASSLIQGRSDEQYF
TRBJ1-5 . . TRBV9 TGTGCCAGCAGCCCCATGGCTACCTCGTTTCCCCAGCATTTT CASSPMATSFPQHF
TRBJ2-1 . TRBD1 TRBV7-3 TGTGCCAGCAGTCTCCTACAGGGGAATGAGCAGTTCTTC CASSLLQGNEQFF
TRBJ2-1 . . TRBV7-9 TGTGCCAGCACCCCAAAGGGGCGGAACTACAATGAGCAGTTCTTC CASTPKGRNYNEQFF
TRBJ2-2 . . TRBV6-1 TGTGCCAGCAGTGAATGGTTGGTTTCCGGGGAGCTGTTTTTT CASSEWLVSGELFF
TRBJ2-2 . . TRBV7-9 TGTGCCAGCAGCATCCGGACCGGGGAGCTGTTTTTT CASSIRTGELFF
TRBJ1-2 once . TRBV4-1 TGCGCCAGCAGCCAGATCTTGGGGGGGGGCGCTTATGGCTACACCTTC CASSQILGGGAYGYTF
TRBJ2-3 . TRBD1 TRBV10-1 TGCGCCAGCAGCAGCAGGGGGCTCACAGATACGCAGTATTTT CASSSRGLTDTQYF
TRBJ1-2 . TRBD1 TRBV4-3 TGCGCCAGCAGCCAAGTCCCAGGGGGCAACTATGGCTACACCTTC CASSQVPGGNYGYTF
TRBJ2-3 . . TRBV7-9 TGTGCCAGCAGTTCGGAGGGGAGCACAGATACGCAATATTTT CASSSEGSTDTQYF
TRBJ2-1 . TRBD1 TRBV6-1 TGTGCCAGCAGCCTGGGACAGTACAATGAGCAGTTCTTC CASSLGQYNEQFF
TRBJ2-7 . . TRBV7-6 TGTGCCAGCAGCTTAGAAAAAGCCTACGAGCAGTACTTC CASSLEKAYEQYF
TRBJ2-3 . TRBD2 TRBV9 TGTGCCAGCAGCCCGGGAGGAGGTTTTAGCACAGATACGCAGTATTTT CASSPGGGFSTDTQYF
TRBJ2-5 . . TRBV7-9 TGTGCCAGCAGCTTATTCAGCCAAGAGACCCAGTACTTC CASSLFSQETQYF
TRBJ1-5 . . TRBV5-5 TGTGCCAGCAGCTTGGTCTCAGGGGATCAGCCCCAGCATTTT CASSLVSGDQPQHF
TRBJ1-2 . . TRBV2 TGTGCCAGCACAGGGAGTTTTTATGGCTACACCTTC CASTGSFYGYTF
TRBJ2-7 . . TRBV2 TGTGCCAGCAGTGTGGCCAACCTCGAGCAGTACTTC CASSVANLEQYF
TRBJ2-2 once TRBD1 TRBV7-9 TGTGCCAGCAGCTTCGAACGGACAGGGCCGGAGCTGTTTTTT CASSFERTGPELFF
TRBJ2-1 . . TRBV6-5 TGTGCCAGCAGTTACCCTTTGGGGGCGCAGTTCTTC CASSYPLGAQFF
TRBJ2-3 once TRBD2 TRBV18 TGTGCCAGCTCACCGGGACTAGCGGGAGTGAATGATACGCAGTATTTT CASSPGLAGVNDTQYF
TRBJ2-7 . . TRBV6-5 TGTGCCACCTCGGACAATTCCTACGAGCAGTACTTC CATSDNSYEQYF
TRBJ2-1 . . TRBV10-3 TGTGCCACTCGGGACTCCAGTCCGAATGAGCAGTTCTTC CATRDSSPNEQFF